Presented here are 25 T cell receptor beta chains from one specimen sequenced in a study of cytomegalovirus exposure and HLA in healthy donors. 13 Jbeta primers and 60 Vbeta primers were used for the PCR. The method was immunoSEQ multiplex PCR; TCRdb's version includes in-frame clones alone and lacks a portion of them. The sample lists approximately 100,000 clones; approximately 80% were seen once. The sequenced sample consisted of PBMCs. These receptors all come from a woman aged 40 to 55 in good health and CMV-seropositive.

This chain connects TRBV19 to TRBJ2-5; 16 positions agree with TRBD2. Germline assignment: CDR1 LNHDA and CDR2 SQIVND (reference sequence). After removal of 8 bases from V and 2 bases from J, the junction contained 2 bases not matched to a gene. CDR3 length: 15 amino acids. The CDR3 region is CASVGLAGGQETQYF. Here the CDR3 DNA reads TGTGCCAGTGTGGGACTAGCGGGGGGGCAAGAGACCCAGTACTTC.

This clone was seen a few times. The gene calls are TRBV6-1 and TRBJ2-1; weak D call: TRBD2 (6 bases). With 1 base removed from V and 0 bases from J, the gap between germline ends came to 7 bases. The length of the CDR3 is 15 residues. CDR1 is MNHNS and CDR2 is SASEGT in the germline V gene. CDR3 in DNA: TGTGCCAGCAGTGAAGAAGCGGGCTCCTACAATGAGCAGTTCTTC. Encoded protein: CASSEEAGSYNEQFF.

The rearrangement uses TRBV5-1 and TRBJ1-5; possibly TRBD1 for D (6 bases). This CDR3 has 16 amino acids. Between the trimmed V and J ends, which lost 0 bases and 5 bases, there was a span of 15 bases. Per germline, CDR1 SGHRS and CDR2 YFSETQ. The CDR3 protein is CASSLAAWGPDQPQHF. Written as DNA, the CDR3 is TGCGCCAGCAGCTTGGCTGCATGGGGGCCAGATCAGCCCCAGCATTTT.

The chain employs TRBV11-2 and TRBJ2-5; 8 bases align to TRBD1. Trimming took 5 bases from V and 3 from J; bases not matched to a gene: 5. The CDR3 is 14 amino acids. Germline V gene sequence: CDR1 SGHAT, CDR2 FQNNGV. The CDR3 loop is CASSPATGEETQYF. CDR3 nucleotide sequence: TGTGCCAGCAGCCCAGCGACAGGGGAAGAGACCCAGTACTTC.

This clone was counted once. The chain carries TRBV7-9 and TRBJ2-7, with TRBD2 matching 9 bases. The germline V gene has CDR1 SEHNR and CDR2 FQNEAQ (reference sequence). Trimming removed 5 bases from V and 3 bases from J; junction bases left unmatched: 5. This CDR3 has 14 amino acids. For the CDR3, the DNA is TGTGCCAGCAGCCTGGCGGGGGGGGACTACGAGCAGTACTTC. Amino acids: CASSLAGGDYEQYF.

This clone was detected a few times. This chain uses TRBV7-3 with TRBJ2-5; 10 positions match TRBD1. The CDR3 contains 15 residues. Trimming at V came to 4 bases and at J to 5 bases, leaving 7 bases not matched to a gene. Germline V lookup: CDR1 SGHTA, CDR2 FQGTGA. The CDR3 DNA reads TGTGCCAGCAGCTCGACAGGGGGCGCTTCTGAGACCCAGTACTTC. Its translation is CASSSTGGASETQYF.

V usage is TRBV5-1 and J usage is TRBJ2-5; no clear D gene. The J call may be faulty, since TRBJ2-7 better matches the DNA end. The length of the CDR3 is 15 residues. Per the germline V gene, CDR1 is SGHRS and CDR2 is YFSETQ. The DNA for the CDR3 is TGCGCCAGCAGCTTTACCGGCCTAGAAACCTACGAGCAGTACTTC. Translation: CASSFTGLETYEQYF.

This chain joins TRBV4-1 and TRBJ2-7; TRBD1 matches at 8 bases. The trim removed 4 bases at V and 4 bases at J, leaving 6 bases unmatched. Germline V gives CDR1 MGHRA, CDR2 YSYEKL. CDR3 size: 14 residues. Written as DNA, the CDR3 is TGCGCCAGCAGCCCGAGACAGGGGTGGTACGAGCAGTACTTC. It codes for CASSPRQGWYEQYF.

Only one count was recorded for this clone. The chain uses TRBV6-5 and TRBJ2-3; 11 bases are shared with TRBD2. The CDR3 extends over 15 amino acids. Looked up from germline, CDR1 is MNHEY and CDR2 is SVGAGI. The ends lost 5 bases at V and 5 bases at J; junction bases unmatched: 6. The CDR3 spells CASSKLAGGKDTQYF. The CDR3 DNA sequence: TGTGCCAGCAGTAAATTAGCGGGAGGGAAAGATACGCAGTATTTT.

The chain joins TRBV9 to TRBJ2-7; D is possibly TRBD1 (6 bases). V gave up 4 bases and J gave up 7 bases, with 12 bases separating them. The CDR3 has 12 amino acids. In germline, CDR1 is SGDLS, CDR2 YYNGEE. CDR3 sequence: CASSNQGREQYF. In DNA, the CDR3 is TGTGCCAGCAGCAATCAGGGGCGTGAGCAGTACTTC. Supplemented by reference TRBV9 and TRBJ2-7, the full variable domain reads DSGVTQTPKHLITATGQRVTLRCSPRSGDLSVYWYQQSLDQGLQFLIQYYNGEERAKGNILERFSAQQFPDLHSELNLSSLELGDSALYFCASSNQGREQYFGPGTRLTVT.

The chain carries TRBV6-1 and TRBJ1-2; TRBD1 agrees at 7 bases. This CDR3 region has 14 residues. V shed 8 bases, J shed 3 bases, and the junction held 9 bases outside the gene matches. The germline gives CDR1 MNHNS, CDR2 SASEGT. The CDR3 DNA reads as TGTGCCAGCTACTTCCGGGACAGACACTATGGCTACACCTTC. As protein: CASYFRDRHYGYTF.

This clone came up once. The rearrangement joins TRBV5-5 to TRBJ2-3; no reliable D call. Germline loops: CDR1 SGHKS, CDR2 YYEKEE (reference sequence). The CDR3 sequence is 14 residues long. With 0 bases removed from V and 2 bases from J, the gap between germline ends came to 7 bases. The CDR3 spells CASSLARNTDTQYF. CDR3 nucleotides: TGTGCCAGCAGCTTGGCCAGAAACACAGATACGCAGTATTTT.

This clone was seen once. V gene TRBV2 combines with J gene TRBJ2-5; TRBD1 matches 10 bases. This CDR3 comprises 15 residues. CDR1 and CDR2 from the germline V gene are SNHLY and FYNNEI. The V and J ends lost 6 bases and 0 bases, in that order; junction bases with no gene match: 4. CDR3 residues: CASRTGGLYQETQYF. Here the CDR3 DNA reads TGTGCCAGCAGGACAGGGGGCCTGTACCAAGAGACCCAGTACTTC.

The chain has TRBV18 and TRBJ1-2; TRBD1 might be the D (6 bases). The germline V gene has CDR1 KGHSH and CDR2 LQKENI. The CDR3 spans 15 residues. Trimming took 5 bases from V and 7 from J, leaving 20 bases between them. DNA for the CDR3: TGTGCCAGCTCAGAGATGGAGAGGGGGAAATTTGGCTACACCTTC. This translates into CASSEMERGKFGYTF.

The chain links TRBV4-1 to TRBJ1-2, with TRBD1 matching over 10 bases. The trim removed 1 base at V and 3 bases at J, leaving 8 bases unmatched. Germline CDR1 reads MGHRA; CDR2 reads YSYEKL. This CDR3 region has 17 residues. The CDR3 bases are TGCGCCAGCAGCCAAGGCGGGACAGGGGAGGGGTACTATGGCTACACCTTC. The encoded protein is CASSQGGTGEGYYGYTF.

The rearrangement links TRBV7-2 to TRBJ1-1; TRBD1 might be the D (5 bases). CDR3 length: 13 amino acids. The V and J ends lost 4 bases and 8 bases respectively, with 14 bases between them. The germline V gene encodes CDR1 SGHTA and CDR2 FQGNSA. CDR3 amino acids: CASSYAGISEAFF. The CDR3, as DNA: TGTGCCAGCAGCTACGCAGGGATTTCAGAAGCTTTCTTT.

CDR3 bases: TGTGCCAGCAGCCCCCGACAGGGGTTCTACGAGCAGTACTTC. Encoded protein: CASSPRQGFYEQYF. The chain couples TRBV4-2 to TRBJ2-7; 8 nucleotides align to TRBD1. V gave up 4 bases and J gave up 3 bases; unmatched junction bases: 5. Germline V gene data show CDR1 as LGHNA and CDR2 as YNFKEQ. The CDR3 has 14 amino acids.

This clone appeared a single time. The chain links TRBV5-6 to TRBJ2-7, with 12 bases matching TRBD2. The CDR3 contains 16 residues. From germline, CDR1 is SGHDT and CDR2 YYEEEE. With V trimmed by 0 bases and J by 5 bases, 6 bases remained unmatched. The CDR3 is CASSLVLAGGVDEQYF. CDR3 coding DNA: TGTGCCAGCAGCTTGGTACTAGCGGGAGGAGTAGACGAGCAGTACTTC.

The chain carries TRBV30 and TRBJ2-4; D remains ambiguous. The CDR3 consists of 15 residues. Looked up from germline, CDR1 is GTSNPN and CDR2 is SVGIG (reference sequence). The V end was cut by 6 bases, the J end by 1 base, with 16 bases between. The CDR3 loop is CACQDSLRAKNIQYF. CDR3 bases: TGTGCCTGCCAAGACTCTCTAAGGGCCAAAAACATTCAGTACTTC.

Only a few counts were recorded for this clone. The CDR3 DNA is TGTGCCAGCAGCTTTCGCTTGGGGGGGGACACTGAAGCTTTCTTT. Residues: CASSFRLGGDTEAFF. The V gene is TRBV7-8, the J gene TRBJ1-1; maybe TRBD1 (5 bases). CDR3 size: 15 residues. Germline CDR1 and CDR2: SGHVS and FQNEAQ. V was pared by 3 bases and J by 3 bases, with 14 bases between.

This clone turned up a few times. V usage is TRBV29-1 and J usage is TRBJ1-1, with a possible D match to TRBD1 (5 bases). In germline, CDR1 is SQVTM, CDR2 ANQGSEA. V lost 7 bases, J lost 1 base, and 7 bases lay in between. The CDR3 totals 11 residues. CDR3 protein: CSAGQNTEAFF. CDR3 coding DNA: TGCAGCGCCGGACAGAACACTGAAGCTTTCTTT.

This chain links TRBV7-2 with TRBJ2-7; TRBD2 matches at 8 bases. Per the germline V gene, CDR1 is SGHTA and CDR2 is FQGNSA. This CDR3 is 17 amino acids long. The ends lost 5 bases at V and 1 base at J; junction bases unmatched: 13. The CDR3 coding sequence is TGTGCCAGCAGCCGCACCCGGGCAGCGGGAGAATCCTACGAGCAGTACTTC. Its protein is CASSRTRAAGESYEQYF.

The chain joins TRBV5-4 to TRBJ2-2; D might be TRBD1 (5 bases). The CDR3 runs 18 residues. The germline V gene encodes CDR1 SGHNT and CDR2 YYREEE (reference sequence). Trimming took off 3 bases at V and 2 bases at J, with 20 bases between the two ends. CDR3 nucleotide sequence: TGTGCCAGCAGCTCACGAACAGGAAGACGAAAAAACACCGGGGAGCTGTTTTTT. Its translation is CASSSRTGRRKNTGELFF.

The sample holds one count of this clone. Germline and junction disagree at one end, which may indicate a read error. The gene calls are TRBV27 and TRBJ1-1, with D tentatively TRBD1 (5 bases). The CDR3 consists of 17 residues. Germline values: CDR1 MNHEY, CDR2 SMNVEV (reference sequence). CDR3 in DNA: TGTGCCAGCAGTAAAACGGGGGGAATTGGGGGGAACACTGAATCTTTCTTT. Translating gives CASSKTGGIGGNTESFF.

A word on this clone: Other DNA sequences in the same sample also yield this CDR3. The J gene is TRBJ2-7, the V gene TRBV27; TRBD2 might be the D (6 bases). The CDR3 extends over 13 amino acids. Germline V gives CDR1 MNHEY, CDR2 SMNVEV (reference sequence). The V end was cut by 6 bases, the J end by 3 bases, with 12 bases between. The CDR3 reads CASSVGEVYEQYF. Here the CDR3 DNA reads TGTGCCAGCAGCGTCGGGGAGGTCTACGAGCAGTACTTC.